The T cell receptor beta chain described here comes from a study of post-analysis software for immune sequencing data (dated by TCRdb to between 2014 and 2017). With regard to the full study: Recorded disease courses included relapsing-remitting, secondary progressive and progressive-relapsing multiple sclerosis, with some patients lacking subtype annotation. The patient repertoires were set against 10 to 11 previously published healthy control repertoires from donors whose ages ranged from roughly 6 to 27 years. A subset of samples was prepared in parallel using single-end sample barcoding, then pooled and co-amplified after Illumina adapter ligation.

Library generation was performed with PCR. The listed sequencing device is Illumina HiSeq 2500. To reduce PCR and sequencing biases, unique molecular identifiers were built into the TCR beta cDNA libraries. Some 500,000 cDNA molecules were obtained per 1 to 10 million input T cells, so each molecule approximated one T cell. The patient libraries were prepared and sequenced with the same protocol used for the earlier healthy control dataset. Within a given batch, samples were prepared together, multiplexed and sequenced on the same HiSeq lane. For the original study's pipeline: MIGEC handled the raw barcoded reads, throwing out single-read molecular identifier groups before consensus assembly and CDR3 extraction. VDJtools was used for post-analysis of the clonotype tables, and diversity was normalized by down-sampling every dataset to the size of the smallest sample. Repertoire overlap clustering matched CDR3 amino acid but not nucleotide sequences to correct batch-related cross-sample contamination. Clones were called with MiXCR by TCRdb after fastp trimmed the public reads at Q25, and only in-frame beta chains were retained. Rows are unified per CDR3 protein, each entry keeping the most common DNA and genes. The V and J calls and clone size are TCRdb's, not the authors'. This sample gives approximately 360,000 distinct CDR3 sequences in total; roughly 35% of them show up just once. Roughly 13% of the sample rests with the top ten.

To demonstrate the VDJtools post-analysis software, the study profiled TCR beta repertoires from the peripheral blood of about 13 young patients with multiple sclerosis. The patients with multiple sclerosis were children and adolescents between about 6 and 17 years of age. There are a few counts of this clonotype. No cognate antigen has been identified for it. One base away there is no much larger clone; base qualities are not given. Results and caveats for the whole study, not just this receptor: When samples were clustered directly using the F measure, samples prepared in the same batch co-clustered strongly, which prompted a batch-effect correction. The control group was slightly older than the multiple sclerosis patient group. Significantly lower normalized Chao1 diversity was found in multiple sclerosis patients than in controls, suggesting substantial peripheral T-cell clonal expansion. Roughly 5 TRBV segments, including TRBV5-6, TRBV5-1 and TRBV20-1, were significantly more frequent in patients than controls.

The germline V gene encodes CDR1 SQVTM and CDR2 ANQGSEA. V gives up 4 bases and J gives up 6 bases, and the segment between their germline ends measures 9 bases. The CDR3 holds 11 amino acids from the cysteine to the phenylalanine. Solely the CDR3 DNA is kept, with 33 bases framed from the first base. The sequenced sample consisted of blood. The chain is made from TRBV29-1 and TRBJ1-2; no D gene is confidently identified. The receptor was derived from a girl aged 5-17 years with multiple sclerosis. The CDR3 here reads CSVGVSDGYTF. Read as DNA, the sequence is TGCAGCGTTGGGGTCTCCGATGGCTACACCTTC.